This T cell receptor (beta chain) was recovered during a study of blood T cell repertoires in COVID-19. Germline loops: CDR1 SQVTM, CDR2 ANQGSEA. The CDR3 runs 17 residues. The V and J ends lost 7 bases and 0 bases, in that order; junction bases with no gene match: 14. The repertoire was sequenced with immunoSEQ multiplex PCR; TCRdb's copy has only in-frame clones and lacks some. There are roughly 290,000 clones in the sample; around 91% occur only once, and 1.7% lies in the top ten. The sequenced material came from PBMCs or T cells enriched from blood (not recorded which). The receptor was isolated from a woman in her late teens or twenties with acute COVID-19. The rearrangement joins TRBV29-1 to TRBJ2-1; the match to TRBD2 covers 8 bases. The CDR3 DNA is TGCAGCGCAAGGCTAGACCTAGCGGGCTTCTCCTACAATGAGCAGTTCTTC. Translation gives CSARLDLAGFSYNEQFF.